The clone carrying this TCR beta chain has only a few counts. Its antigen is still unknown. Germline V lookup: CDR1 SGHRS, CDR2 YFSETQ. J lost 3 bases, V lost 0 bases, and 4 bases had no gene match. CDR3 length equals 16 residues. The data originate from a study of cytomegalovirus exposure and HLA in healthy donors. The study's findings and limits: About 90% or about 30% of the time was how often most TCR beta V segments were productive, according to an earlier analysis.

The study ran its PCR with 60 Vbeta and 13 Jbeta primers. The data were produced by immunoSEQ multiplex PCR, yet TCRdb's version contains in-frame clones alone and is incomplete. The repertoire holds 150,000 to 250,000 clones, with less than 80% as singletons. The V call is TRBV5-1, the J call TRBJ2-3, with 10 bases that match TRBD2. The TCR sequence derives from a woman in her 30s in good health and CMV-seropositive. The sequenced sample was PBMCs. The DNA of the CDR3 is TGCGCCAGCAGCTTGGGTGGACTAGCGGAAACAGATACGCAGTATTTT. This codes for CASSLGGLAETDTQYF.